The 28 T cell receptor beta chains given below trace back to one sample, sequenced in a study of T cells in localized non-small cell lung cancer (dated by TCRdb to between 2020 and 2021). Libraries were prepared through the immunoSEQ multiplex PCR assay. In its TCRdb copy, this immuneACCESS table keeps in-frame sequences only and misses some clones. Where compared with another copy, unresolved V genes explain less than half of these, and the others have no known cause. The sample data list approximately 25,000 clones, and 90% of these were observed just once. Jointly, the top ten make up 6.9% of the sample. The specimen was peripheral blood, collected before any cancer treatment. These receptors were collected from a woman aged 35 to 70 with stage I lung adenocarcinoma.

The rearrangement links TRBV9 to TRBJ2-2, with 8 bases aligning to TRBD2. There are 17 residues in the CDR3. V dropped 1 base and J dropped 0; count of bases not matched to a gene: 5. Germline loops: CDR1 SGDLS, CDR2 YYNGEE. CDR3 DNA sequence: TGTGCCAGCAGCGTACAAGGACTAGCCTCGAACACCGGGGAGCTGTTTTTT. As protein: CASSVQGLASNTGELFF.

The chain recombines TRBV19 with TRBJ2-7, with a weak D call TRBD2 (6 bases). The CDR3 contains 12 residues. The ends were cut back, 9 bases at V and 6 bases at J, with 15 bases in the middle. The germline V gene encodes CDR1 LNHDA and CDR2 SQIVND (reference sequence). CDR3 sequence (DNA): TGTGCCAGCTGGGGAAGGGGAGGCGAGCAGTACTTC. It specifies CASWGRGGEQYF. The whole variable domain, remainder taken from reference TRBV19 and TRBJ2-7, is DGGITQSPKYLFRKEGQNVTLSCEQNLNHDAMYWYRQDPGQGLRLIYYSQIVNDFQKGDIAEGYSVSREKKESFPLTVTSAQKNPTAFYLCASWGRGGEQYFGPGTRLTVT.

This chain joins TRBV7-6 and TRBJ2-7; D call uncertain. This CDR3 has 13 residues. V lost 5 bases, J lost 3 bases, and 11 bases lay in between. Germline lookup yields CDR1 SGHVS and CDR2 FNYEAQ. For the CDR3, the DNA is TGTGCCAGCAGCGAGTCTTGGGTCTACGAGCAGTACTTC. This translates into CASSESWVYEQYF.

This clone appeared a single time. The gene calls are TRBV29-1 and TRBJ2-5; maybe TRBD2 (5 bases). Trimming removed 3 bases at V and 5 bases at J, with 10 bases between. The CDR3 loop spans 12 amino acids. Germline V gene lookup returns CDR1 SQVTM and CDR2 ANQGSEA. DNA for the CDR3: TGCAGCGTTGACGGGAACTCGGAGACCCAGTACTTC. This codes for CSVDGNSETQYF.

V and J are TRBV6-1 and TRBJ2-7; TRBD2 agrees at 8 bases. Germline assignment: CDR1 MNHNS and CDR2 SASEGT. The CDR3 extends over 17 amino acids. V was pared by 1 base and J by 3 bases, with 11 bases of the junction left unmatched. This chain's CDR3 is CASSEEAGLAGFYEQYF. As DNA, the CDR3 is TGTGCCAGCAGTGAAGAAGCGGGGCTAGCGGGTTTCTACGAGCAGTACTTC.

The chain joins TRBV28 to TRBJ1-3, with a weak D call TRBD1 (6 bases). Germline CDR1 is MDHEN and CDR2 is SYDVKM. V dropped 5 bases and J dropped 0 bases, with 17 bases sitting between them. The CDR3 has 17 amino acids. The CDR3 DNA is TGTGCCAGCAGTGCGGGAGGGGGGGTTGTCTCTGGAAACACCATATATTTT. This sequence encodes CASSAGGGVVSGNTIYF.

The chain recombines TRBV6-5 with TRBJ2-7; weak D call: TRBD1 (6 bases). The CDR3 runs 13 residues. Trimming removed 0 bases at V and 7 bases at J, with 10 bases between. Germline V gene data show CDR1 as MNHEY and CDR2 as SVGAGI. Written as DNA, the CDR3 is TGTGCCAGCAGTTACTCCGGTGACAGGGAGCAGTACTTC. This gives the protein CASSYSGDREQYF.

V and J are TRBV4-3 and TRBJ2-7; no definite D call. V was shortened by 1 base and J by 2 bases, with 15 bases between the two germline ends. CDR1 and CDR2 from the germline V gene are LGHNA and YSLEER. CDR3 size: 16 residues. The CDR3 DNA reads as TGCGCCAGCAGCCAAGGGTCATACGGCACTGCCTACGAGCAGTACTTC. This codes for CASSQGSYGTAYEQYF.

The chain recombines TRBV7-2 with TRBJ1-1, with a weak D call TRBD1 (6 bases). Germline assignment: CDR1 SGHTA and CDR2 FQGNSA. Trimming took 5 bases from V and 4 from J, leaving 11 bases between them. This CDR3 is 13 amino acids long. The CDR3 here is CASSQGQLTEAFF. CDR3 coding DNA: TGTGCCAGCAGCCAAGGACAGCTCACTGAAGCTTTCTTT.

In DNA form, the CDR3 reads TGTGCCAGCAGCTTGACGGCCCAGGGAAACACTGAAGCTTTCTTT. Its translation: CASSLTAQGNTEAFF. V usage is TRBV5-8 and J usage is TRBJ1-1, with D possibly matching TRBD1 (5 bases). CDR3 length equals 15 residues. V was trimmed by 1 base and J by 2 bases, leaving 12 bases between them. In germline, CDR1 is SGHTS, CDR2 YDEGEE.

The V and J genes are TRBV11-3 and TRBJ1-2, with 7 positions matching TRBD1. Losses at the gene ends were 4 bases for V and 4 bases for J; bases not matched to a gene: 6. From germline, CDR1 is SGHNT and CDR2 YENEEA. This CDR3 region has 14 residues. CDR3 bases: TGTGCCAGCAGCTGGGACAGTCCCCGCTATGGCTACACCTTC. Translated, it gives CASSWDSPRYGYTF.

The V gene is TRBV5-1, the J gene TRBJ1-1, with 11 bases identical to TRBD1. Per germline, CDR1 SGHRS and CDR2 YFSETQ. The V and J ends lost 1 base and 1 base, in that order; junction bases with no gene match: 3. The CDR3 is made up of 16 amino acids. The CDR3 is CASSLWTGGANTEAFF. In nucleotides, the CDR3 is TGCGCCAGCAGCTTGTGGACAGGGGGCGCGAACACTGAAGCTTTCTTT.

The rearrangement joins TRBV5-6 to TRBJ2-3, with unresolved D. Germline lookup yields CDR1 SGHDT and CDR2 YYEEEE. The CDR3 has 14 residues. With 2 bases removed from V and 2 bases from J, the gap between germline ends came to 9 bases. CDR3 DNA sequence: TGTGCCAGCAGCTTACCAGTAAACACAGATACGCAGTATTTT. This encodes CASSLPVNTDTQYF.

Only a few counts were recorded for this clone. The chain couples TRBV4-3 to TRBJ1-1; 7 bases are a match to TRBD1. The ends lost 1 base at V and 0 bases at J; junction bases unmatched: 8. This CDR3 has 17 amino acids. Per the germline V gene, CDR1 is LGHNA and CDR2 is YSLEER. The CDR3 nucleotides read TGCGCCAGCAGCCAAGGTCGAATGGACAGGTTGAACACTGAAGCTTTCTTT. Translation gives CASSQGRMDRLNTEAFF.

The rearrangement links TRBV5-1 to TRBJ2-7; 10 bases are shared with TRBD1. The CDR3 covers 15 residues. The J segment lost 2 bases and the V segment lost 5 bases, leaving 7 bases of the junction unmatched. Germline-derived CDR1 and CDR2 are SGHRS and YFSETQ. The CDR3: CASRGSGTGAYEQYF. The CDR3 DNA reads as TGCGCCAGCAGGGGTTCCGGGACAGGGGCCTACGAGCAGTACTTC.

This sequence joins TRBV30 and TRBJ1-1; no firm D call. V was cut by 5 bases and J by 6 bases, with 16 bases left in between. Germline V CDR1 and CDR2: GTSNPN, SVGIG (reference sequence). The CDR3 runs 13 residues. This CDR3 is CAWLWFRCAEAFF. CDR3 DNA sequence: TGTGCCTGGCTCTGGTTTAGGTGCGCTGAAGCTTTCTTT.

The J gene is TRBJ2-7, the V gene TRBV5-1; 11 bases match TRBD2. CDR3 length: 17 amino acids. Germline V CDR1 and CDR2: SGHRS, YFSETQ. Unmatched junction bases numbered 12, after V lost 3 bases and J lost 4 bases. The CDR3 is CASSSLSRGTSGYEQYF. In nucleotides, the CDR3 is TGCGCCAGCAGCTCACTATCCAGGGGGACTAGCGGTTACGAGCAGTACTTC.

The chain recombines TRBV7-2 with TRBJ1-1, with TRBD1 matching 7 bases. Germline V CDR1 and CDR2: SGHTA, FQGNSA. The ends lost 1 base at V and 1 base at J; junction bases unmatched: 6. There are 16 residues in the CDR3. CDR3 sequence: CASSLGITGANTEAFF. The CDR3 DNA is TGTGCCAGCAGCTTAGGGATTACAGGGGCGAACACTGAAGCTTTCTTT.

The gene calls are TRBV6-4 and TRBJ1-2; 8 positions agree with TRBD1. Trimming took 4 bases from V and 5 from J; bases not matched to a gene: 12. CDR3 length: 16 residues. Germline lookup yields CDR1 MRHNA and CDR2 SNTAGT. Written as DNA, the CDR3 is TGTGCCAGCAGTGCCCCCCGGACAGGGATTAGGTATGGCTACACCTTC. This gives the protein CASSAPRTGIRYGYTF.

CDR3 loop: CASSYPQRDNQPQHF. The DNA of the CDR3 is TGTGCCAGCAGTTACCCTCAGAGAGACAATCAGCCCCAGCATTTT. The rearrangement links TRBV6-5 to TRBJ1-5; no clear D. V was cut by 2 bases and J by 3 bases, with 11 bases left in between. The CDR3 runs to 15 residues. CDR1 is MNHEY and CDR2 is SVGAGI in the germline V gene.

This chain connects TRBV12-5 to TRBJ2-5, with 7 bases matching TRBD1. This CDR3 has 15 amino acids. Germline V CDR1 and CDR2: LGHNT, FRNRAP. V shed 3 bases, J shed 2 bases, and the junction held 6 bases outside the gene matches. The CDR3, as DNA: TGTGCTAGTGGTTTTAGGGACAGCTTTCAAGAGACCCAGTACTTC. Amino acid sequence: CASGFRDSFQETQYF.

This rearrangement joins TRBV15 to TRBJ1-2, with D possibly being TRBD1 (6 bases). Germline loops: CDR1 LNHNV, CDR2 YYDKDF (reference sequence). Trimming stripped 1 base from V and 4 bases from J, with 7 bases between. The CDR3 spans 13 residues. CDR3 DNA sequence: TGTGCCACCAGCAGAGCGGGGGCCTATGGCTACACCTTC. Protein: CATSRAGAYGYTF. The whole variable domain, remainder taken from reference TRBV15 and TRBJ1-2, is DAMVIQNPRYQVTQFGKPVTLSCSQTLNHNVMYWYQQKSSQAPKLLFHYYDKDFNNEADTPDNFQSRRPNTSFCFLDIRSPGLGDTAMYLCATSRAGAYGYTFGSGTRLTVV.

This chain joins TRBV18 and TRBJ1-5; D gene unclear. The germline V gene encodes CDR1 KGHSH and CDR2 LQKENI. V was clipped by 2 bases and J by 2 bases, with 4 bases between them. The CDR3 runs to 13 residues. CDR3 coding DNA: TGTGCCAGCTCACCAACCGGCAATCAGCCCCAGCATTTT. As protein: CASSPTGNQPQHF.

In DNA, the CDR3 is TGTGCCAGCAGCTCCTATACAGGGGCTGGAACTGAAGCTTTCTTT. Amino acids: CASSSYTGAGTEAFF. The V call is TRBV5-4, the J call TRBJ1-1; 7 nucleotides agree with TRBD1. Germline CDR1 is SGHNT and CDR2 is YYREEE (reference sequence). The V segment lost 3 bases and the J segment 5 bases; nucleotides outside the gene matches: 10. The CDR3 length is 15 residues.

V gene TRBV11-2 combines with J gene TRBJ2-1, with D perhaps matching TRBD1 or TRBD2 (5 bases each). Germline V CDR1 and CDR2: SGHAT, FQNNGV. The length of the CDR3 is 17 residues. V was shortened by 4 bases and J by 0 bases, with 16 bases between the two germline ends. The CDR3 coding sequence is TGTGCCAGCAGCTCCACCGGGACCCACCGCTCCTACAATGAGCAGTTCTTC. Amino acid sequence: CASSSTGTHRSYNEQFF.

This clone was recorded once. The CDR3 here is CASSPVQGSNQPQHF. As DNA, the CDR3 is TGTGCCAGCTCACCGGTGCAGGGTAGCAATCAGCCCCAGCATTTT. The chain uses TRBV18 and TRBJ1-5, with D possibly matching TRBD1 (5 bases). This CDR3 has 15 amino acids. Trimming pared 3 bases from V and 0 bases from J, leaving 9 bases between. Germline-derived CDR1 and CDR2 are KGHSH and LQKENI.

This clone was detected only once. J is TRBJ1-5 and V is TRBV18; 7 positions agree with TRBD1. The CDR3 is 14 amino acids. Germline V gene lookup returns CDR1 KGHSH and CDR2 LQKENI. V dropped 6 bases and J dropped 4; count of bases not matched to a gene: 6. The CDR3 here is CASSLTGRNQPQHF. CDR3 nucleotides: TGTGCCAGCTCGCTGACAGGGAGGAATCAGCCCCAGCATTTT. The full variable domain, completed using reference TRBV18 and TRBJ1-5, is NAGVMQNPRHLVRRRGQEARLRCSPMKGHSHVYWYRQLPEEGLKFMVYLQKENIIDESGMPKERFSAEFPKEGPSILRIQQVVRGDSAAYFCASSLTGRNQPQHFGDGTRLSIL.

The chain uses TRBV6-1 and TRBJ2-3; possible D gene TRBD2, 6 bases. Germline V gives CDR1 MNHNS, CDR2 SASEGT. Trimming took 6 bases from V and 5 from J, leaving 9 bases between them. The CDR3 spans 12 residues. The CDR3 here is CASRAEGDTQYF. The CDR3 DNA is TGTGCCAGCAGGGCGGAGGGAGATACGCAGTATTTT.